This T cell receptor (beta chain) originates from a study of response to subunit inactivated influenza vaccine (dated by TCRdb to 2017 to 2018). Broadly, across the study: The study used deep quantitative T cell receptor repertoire profiling to track responses to a trivalent subunit inactivated influenza vaccine. Overall study outcomes, separate from this receptor: The authors proposed that each seasonal influenza vaccination may bring in only a limited number of new T cells.

This clonotype was seen only a few times. This receptor's antigen is unknown. There are no base qualities to consult, and no much larger clone falls within one base. To prepare the library, RT-PCR was applied. Instrument used: Illumina HiSeq 2500. TCRdb cleaned the public reads at Q25 with fastp, built clones with MiXCR and kept in-frame beta chains. One record per CDR3 amino acid sequence lists the most common genes and DNA. Within this sample are hundreds of thousands of distinct CDR3 sequences, with about a sixth of them counted one time only. The biggest ten clones account for around 10% of the sample. Sequenced material: PBMCs from blood, taken 11 to 12 days after vaccination. This receptor was obtained from a man aged 50-59 years who received an inactivated influenza vaccine. Donor details come from another sample of the same person, matched by shared clones.

The CDR3 in this case is CASSLVRVEEMWEQYF. The DNA is as follows: TGTGCCAGCAGCTTAGTCAGGGTCGAGGAGATGTGGGAGCAGTACTTC. This chain is built from TRBV7-9 and TRBJ2-7; the D gene is perhaps TRBD1, from 5 matching bases. Deletion took 1 base off V and 7 bases off J, with a span of 20 bases between the germline ends. CDR1 and CDR2 (SEHNR, FQNEAQ) derive from the germline V gene (reference sequence). The CDR3 starts with the cysteine, ends with the phenylalanine, and has 16 residues. Just the 48-base CDR3 DNA is kept, in frame starting at base 1.